These T cell receptor beta chains were read from a single sample in a study of blood T cell repertoires in COVID-19. The table came from immunoSEQ multiplex PCR; TCRdb's copy has only in-frame clones and leaves some out. The sample shows about 190,000 clones, roughly 82% of them seen only once. The material sequenced was peripheral blood. These receptor sequences come from a woman in her thirties with acute or convalescent COVID-19. The CDR3 runs from the conserved cysteine through the conserved F or W.

length: 15
J: TRBJ1-2
V: TRBV2
CDR3: CASSEAGGLTYGYTF

length: 16
J: TRBJ2-1
V: TRBV5-4
CDR3: CASSLGRLGSYNEQFF

length: 18
J: TRBJ2-2
V: TRBV4-2
CDR3: CASSQERDLAGRTGELFF

length: 12
J: TRBJ1-1
V: TRBV19
CDR3: CASKAGLTEAFF

length: 15
J: TRBJ2-5
V: TRBV24-1
CDR3: CATSDFRGATETQYF

length: 15
J: TRBJ1-2
V: TRBV30
CDR3: CACSKDRVIFYGYTF

length: 14
J: TRBJ2-7
V: TRBV6-5
CDR3: CASSPKRSSYEQYF

length: 15
J: TRBJ1-1
V: TRBV6-5
CDR3: CASSHPRTGLAEAFF

length: 14
J: TRBJ2-1
V: TRBV4-2
CDR3: CASSHSSGRNEQFF

length: 12
J: TRBJ1-5
V: TRBV6-6
CDR3: CASRQGSQPQHF

length: 15
J: TRBJ1-1
V: TRBV5-5
CDR3: CASINRGPLNTEAFF

length: 14
J: TRBJ1-2
V: TRBV7-9
CDR3: CASSFGQNNYGYTF

length: 15
J: TRBJ1-5
V: TRBV6-5
CDR3: CASSYWLQINQPQHF

length: 14
J: TRBJ2-7
V: TRBV3-1/TRBV3-2
CDR3: CASTSWRSPYEQYF

length: 14
J: TRBJ1-4
V: TRBV7-9
CDR3: CASSLVTGPEKLFF

length: 17
J: TRBJ2-5
V: TRBV18
CDR3: CASSPLQLGQTKETQYF

length: 16
J: TRBJ2-7
V: TRBV10-3
CDR3: CAITQSSGQKFGEQYF